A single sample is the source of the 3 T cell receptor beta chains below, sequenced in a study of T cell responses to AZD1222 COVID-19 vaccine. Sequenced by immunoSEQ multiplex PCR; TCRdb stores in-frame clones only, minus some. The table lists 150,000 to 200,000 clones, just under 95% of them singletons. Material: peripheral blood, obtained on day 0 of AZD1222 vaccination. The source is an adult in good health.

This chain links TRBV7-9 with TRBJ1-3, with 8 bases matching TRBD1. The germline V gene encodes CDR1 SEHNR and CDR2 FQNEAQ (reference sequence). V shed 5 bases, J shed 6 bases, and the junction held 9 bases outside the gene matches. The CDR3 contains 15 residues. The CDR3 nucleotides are TGTGCCAGCAGCGGCCCCGGACAGGGAAAAAACACCATATATTTT. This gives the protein CASSGPGQGKNTIYF.

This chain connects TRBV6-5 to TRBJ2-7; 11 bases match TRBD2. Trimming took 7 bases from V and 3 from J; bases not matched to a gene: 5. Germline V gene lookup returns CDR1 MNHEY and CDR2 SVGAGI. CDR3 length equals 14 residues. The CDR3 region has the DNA TGTGCCAGCACCAAAGGGACTAGCGGCTACGAGCAGTACTTC. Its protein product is CASTKGTSGYEQYF.

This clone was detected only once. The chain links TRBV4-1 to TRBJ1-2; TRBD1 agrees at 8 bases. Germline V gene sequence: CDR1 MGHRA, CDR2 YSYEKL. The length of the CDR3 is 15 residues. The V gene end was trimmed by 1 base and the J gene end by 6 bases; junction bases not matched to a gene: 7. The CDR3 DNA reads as TGCGCCAGCAGCCAAGGATATGGACAGGGAGATGGCTACACCTTC. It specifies CASSQGYGQGDGYTF.